These 20 T cell receptor beta chains share one sample of origin, sequenced in a study of blood T cells in healthy people across ages. A J-beta primer mix and a sample-barcoded 5' primer were used in a second PCR of roughly 6 to 11 cycles. TCRdb redid the calling of the 5' RACE reads with MiXCR, one entry per CDR3 protein. The sample lists around 620,000 distinct CDR3 sequences; roughly 28% were seen once. The sequenced sample was blood. The receptors stem from a woman aged 70-85 years in good health.

V gene TRBV5-1 combines with J gene TRBJ1-3, with a weak D call TRBD1 (5 bases). Germline V gene sequence: CDR1 SGHRS, CDR2 YFSETQ. The ends were cut back, 0 bases at V and 0 bases at J, with 10 bases in the middle. CDR3 length equals 16 residues. The CDR3 protein is CASSLGDAASGNTIYF. In DNA form, the CDR3 reads TGCGCCAGCAGCTTGGGGGACGCAGCCTCTGGAAACACCATATATTTT.

The chain links TRBV6-5 to TRBJ2-1; D may be TRBD1 or TRBD2 (5 bases each). CDR1 is MNHEY and CDR2 is SVGAGI in the germline V gene. The CDR3 has 12 residues. Trimming left V 6 bases short and J 12 bases short, with 15 bases between. The CDR3 reads CASSRRDGWQFF. CDR3 in DNA: TGTGCCAGCAGCCGCCGGGACGGCTGGCAGTTCTTC.

This clonotype turned up a few times. V gene TRBV28 combines with J gene TRBJ2-5; 7 bases map to TRBD2. The CDR3 is 13 residues long. The J segment lost 4 bases and the V segment lost 10 bases, leaving 9 bases of the junction unmatched. In germline, CDR1 is MDHEN, CDR2 SYDVKM. Here the CDR3 reads CATVRGVGETQYF. CDR3 coding DNA: TGTGCCACCGTCCGGGGGGTAGGAGAGACCCAGTACTTC.

The rearrangement links TRBV20-1 to TRBJ1-2; TRBD1 aligns across 9 bases. The CDR3 covers 13 residues. V shed 5 bases and J 5 bases; nucleotides not matched to a gene: 6. Germline CDR1 is DFQATT and CDR2 is SNEGSKA (reference sequence). The CDR3, as DNA: TGCAGTGCTCGGTTGGACAGGGGATATGGCTACACCTTC. Its protein product is CSARLDRGYGYTF.

Comments on this clonotype: The germline gene is not matched at one end of the junction; a read error may be the cause. Here the CDR3 DNA reads TGTGCCAGCAGCGCCACGGGGCGTCGGGAGTTCTTC. This gives the protein CASSATGRREFF. The rearrangement links TRBV11-1 to TRBJ2-5; D is possibly TRBD2 (6 bases). The CDR3 has 12 residues. CDR1 is SGHAT, CDR2 FQDESV, per germline (reference sequence).

The CDR3 region has the DNA TGCAGTGCACGACAGGGCATTACCTATGGCTACACCTTC. Protein product: CSARQGITYGYTF. J is TRBJ1-2 and V is TRBV20-1, with TRBD1 identical over 7 bases. J lost 4 bases, V lost 6 bases, and 8 bases had no gene match. CDR1 and CDR2 (germline): DFQATT, SNEGSKA (reference sequence). The CDR3 has 13 residues.

This clonotype appeared a few times. In DNA, the CDR3 is TGTGCCAGCAGCCCCGGACAGGGGGCGCGTTGGGAGACCCAGTACTTC. It translates to CASSPGQGARWETQYF. This rearrangement joins TRBV11-1 to TRBJ2-5; 11 nucleotides match TRBD1. The length of the CDR3 is 16 residues. Germline V gene sequence: CDR1 SGHAT, CDR2 FQDESV (reference sequence). J gave up 5 bases and V 5 bases, and 10 bases lay outside the gene matches.

This clonotype has just a few counts. This chain joins TRBV7-2 and TRBJ2-7; no firm D call. The germline V and J ends were trimmed by 1 base and 1 base, with 8 bases remaining between them. Germline assignment: CDR1 SGHTA and CDR2 FQGNSA. The CDR3 covers 14 residues. The CDR3 reads CASSLGPASYEQYF. CDR3 nucleotide sequence: TGTGCCAGCAGCTTAGGGCCCGCGTCCTACGAGCAGTACTTC.

This clonotype has just a few counts. The V call is TRBV7-9, the J call TRBJ2-1, with D possibly matching TRBD2 (5 bases). The CDR3 consists of 14 residues. Per germline, CDR1 SEHNR and CDR2 FQNEAQ (reference sequence). V lost 1 base to trimming and J lost 4 bases, with 8 bases between them. The CDR3 loop reads CASSLETGYNEQFF. CDR3 in DNA: TGTGCCAGCAGCTTAGAAACGGGGTACAATGAGCAGTTCTTC.

The CDR3 spells CASQRKQGGGYTF. CDR3 bases: TGTGCCAGCCAAAGGAAGCAGGGGGGTGGCTACACCTTC. This chain joins TRBV27 and TRBJ1-2, with 7 bases fitting TRBD1. Germline V lookup: CDR1 MNHEY, CDR2 SMNVEV (reference sequence). The CDR3 is made up of 13 amino acids. The V and J ends lost 8 bases and 7 bases, in that order; junction bases with no gene match: 10.

This clonotype was recorded many times. The chain is built from TRBV24-1 and TRBJ2-5, with TRBD2 matching 14 bases. The J call could be wrong; TRBJ2-1 is a better fit for the DNA end. The CDR3 sequence is 15 residues long. Germline V gene data show CDR1 as KGHDR and CDR2 as SFDVKD. CDR3 region: CATSDRGLAGEWQFF. In DNA form, the CDR3 reads TGTGCCACCAGTGATCGGGGACTAGCGGGGGAATGGCAGTTCTTC.

This clonotype was seen only a few times. The genes are TRBV10-3 and TRBJ2-5; 11 bases map to TRBD2. Germline CDR1 and CDR2: ENHRY and SYGVKD. The CDR3 is made up of 15 amino acids. The V gene end was trimmed by 6 bases and the J gene end by 2 bases; junction bases not matched to a gene: 5. This CDR3 reads CAIRGLADPQETQYF. The CDR3, as DNA: TGTGCCATCAGGGGACTAGCGGACCCACAAGAGACCCAGTACTTC.

This clonotype was seen more than once but under ten times. V gene TRBV7-8 combines with J gene TRBJ1-1; perhaps TRBD1 as D (5 bases). The CDR3 has 16 residues. Germline CDR1 is SGHVS and CDR2 is FQNEAQ. Trimming pared 4 bases from V and 4 bases from J, leaving 19 bases between. The CDR3 region is CASSSGRALPSTEAFF. CDR3 sequence (DNA): TGTGCCAGCAGCTCGGGGCGGGCCCTCCCTTCCACTGAAGCTTTCTTT.

This clonotype appeared a few times. The V and J genes are TRBV12-3 or TRBV12-4 and TRBJ2-1; 10 nucleotides align to TRBD2. V lost 5 bases to trimming and J lost 6 bases; unmatched junction nucleotides: 4. CDR3 length: 14 amino acids. CDR3 DNA: TGTGCCAGCAGTCCGAGACTAGCGGGCAATGAGCAGTTCTTC. Translation: CASSPRLAGNEQFF.

The chain recombines TRBV7-9 with TRBJ2-6; perhaps D is TRBD1 or TRBD2 (6 bases each). The germline V gene has CDR1 SEHNR and CDR2 FQNEAQ (reference sequence). The CDR3 loop spans 15 amino acids. V lost 7 bases and J lost 0, with 10 bases in between. CDR3 in DNA: TGTGCCAGCACGGGGGCCAACTCTGGGGCCAACGTCCTGACTTTC. It encodes CASTGANSGANVLTF.

The J gene is TRBJ2-6, the V gene TRBV4-3; TRBD2 might be the D (5 bases). Deletions cut 0 bases from V and 0 bases from J, with 9 bases between. CDR1 and CDR2 (germline): LGHNA, YSLEER. The CDR3 is 17 amino acids. The CDR3 region is CASSQDHRGSGANVLTF. CDR3 nucleotide sequence: TGCGCCAGCAGCCAAGATCACCGGGGCTCTGGGGCCAACGTCCTGACTTTC.

The J gene is TRBJ2-1, the V gene TRBV12-3 or TRBV12-4; 11 positions agree with TRBD2. CDR3 length: 16 amino acids. Losses at the gene ends were 3 bases for V and 0 bases for J; bases not matched to a gene: 1. The CDR3: CASSFLAGGSYNEQFF. Here the CDR3 DNA reads TGTGCCAGCAGTTTTCTAGCGGGGGGCTCCTACAATGAGCAGTTCTTC.

In this sample, this clonotype turned up many times. V is TRBV3-1 and J is TRBJ1-3; a possible D gene is TRBD1 (5 bases). This CDR3 contains 17 residues. V lost 4 bases to trimming and J lost 2 bases, with 18 bases between them. Germline assignment: CDR1 LGHDT and CDR2 YNNKEL (reference sequence). The CDR3 coding sequence is TGTGCCAGCAGCCGAACGGTCACGGGGCTAGCTGGAAACACCATATATTTT. The encoded protein is CASSRTVTGLAGNTIYF.

The table lists this clonotype with a few counts. This chain uses TRBV29-1 with TRBJ2-7; 10 bases map to TRBD1. Germline values: CDR1 SQVTM, CDR2 ANQGSEA. CDR3 length: 13 amino acids. With V trimmed by 3 bases and J by 5 bases, 4 bases remained unmatched. CDR3 sequence: CSVDIGQGDEQYF. CDR3 bases: TGCAGCGTTGATATAGGACAGGGGGACGAGCAGTACTTC.

In this sample, this clonotype turned up many times. The V call is TRBV20-1, the J call TRBJ1-4; the D gene is possibly TRBD1 (6 bases). The CDR3 extends over 13 amino acids. The germline CDR1 and CDR2 sequences are DFQATT and SNEGSKA (reference sequence). V lost 6 bases and J lost 8, with 16 bases in between. CDR3 nucleotides: TGCAGTGCCCTGGGGGGCTCGAGCGAAAAACTGTTTTTT. It yields the protein CSALGGSSEKLFF.